The present entry profiles one T cell receptor beta chain with its context. Its matching antigen is unknown. Primers included in the PCR were 60 Vbeta and 13 Jbeta primers. Method: immunoSEQ multiplex PCR; TCRdb's copy keeps in-frame clones and lacks some. The sample has around 250,000 clones, 80% to 85% seen once; the top ten hold less than 8.5%. This record belongs to a study of cytomegalovirus exposure and HLA in healthy donors. Overall study results and limits: Whilst most TCR sequences proved rare, a subset of public TCRs occurred across many donors. TCR beta chains associated with HLA were, in a later analysis, more clonally expanded than equally common others. Rates of TCR association differed by HLA locus in a later analysis, with DRB1 highest and HLA-C lowest.

Healthy individuals who donated bone marrow served as the donors. CDR1 LNHNV and CDR2 YYDKDF come from the germline V gene (reference sequence). Trimming removed 5 bases from V and 6 bases from J, with 16 bases in between. CDR3 size: 14 residues. The J gene is TRBJ1-2, the V gene TRBV15; weak D call: TRBD1 (6 bases). The sequence derives from a woman aged 60-75 years in good health and CMV-seropositive. Sample: PBMCs. Here the CDR3 reads CATSYRTGRDGYTF. The CDR3 DNA is TGTGCCACCAGCTACCGTACAGGGCGGGATGGCTACACCTTC.